The 24 T cell receptor beta chains in this list originate from one sample, sequenced in a study of cytomegalovirus exposure and HLA in healthy donors. Primers for the PCR totalled 60 Vbeta and 13 Jbeta. Produced via immunoSEQ multiplex PCR; TCRdb's table is partial and in-frame only. Among some 96,000 clones listed, under 65% were seen once. Sample: PBMCs. The receptors derive from a man in his 60s in good health and CMV-seronegative.

This rearrangement joins TRBV5-1 to TRBJ2-3; TRBD2 matches 8 bases. The length of the CDR3 is 17 residues. Trimming took 2 bases from V and 2 from J; bases not matched to a gene: 10. The germline CDR1 and CDR2 sequences are SGHRS and YFSETQ. Here the CDR3 DNA reads TGCGCCAGCAGCTTAAGTGGGCTAGCGGGCCTCACAGATACGCAGTATTTT. Protein sequence: CASSLSGLAGLTDTQYF.

V usage is TRBV9 and J usage is TRBJ1-2, with D hard to call. Trimming removed 0 bases from V and 6 bases from J, with 9 bases in between. Germline V gene lookup returns CDR1 SGDLS and CDR2 YYNGEE. The CDR3 totals 13 residues. In nucleotides, the CDR3 is TGTGCCAGCAGCGTAGGGTCCGGGGATGGCTACACCTTC. It yields the protein CASSVGSGDGYTF.

The genes are TRBV2 and TRBJ2-7; 8 nucleotides line up with TRBD1. CDR1 and CDR2 from the germline V gene are SNHLY and FYNNEI. Trimming removed 4 bases from V and 3 bases from J; junction bases left unmatched: 2. The CDR3 runs to 13 residues. CDR3 DNA sequence: TGTGCCAGCAGTGGACAGGGGATCTACGAGCAGTACTTC. It is translated as CASSGQGIYEQYF.

Only one count was recorded for this clone. The CDR3 DNA reads as TGTGCCAGTAGTACTCTCGGGGGTAGTGAGACCCAGTACTTC. Encoded protein: CASSTLGGSETQYF. V is TRBV19 and J is TRBJ2-5; D perhaps matches TRBD2 (6 bases). Germline CDR1 and CDR2: LNHDA and SQIVND (reference sequence). Trimming pared 4 bases from V and 5 bases from J, leaving 14 bases between. The CDR3 has 14 amino acids. Looking up the rest from reference TRBV19 and TRBJ2-5 gives the full variable domain: DGGITQSPKYLFRKEGQNVTLSCEQNLNHDAMYWYRQDPGQGLRLIYYSQIVNDFQKGDIAEGYSVSREKKESFPLTVTSAQKNPTAFYLCASSTLGGSETQYFGPGTRLLVL.

In the case of this clone: This could be a read error, since a much larger clone is one nucleotide away. The gene calls are TRBV5-4 and TRBJ2-2, with 7 bases matching TRBD1. The length of the CDR3 is 15 residues. Germline-derived CDR1 and CDR2 are SGHNT and YYREEE (reference sequence). With 4 bases clipped from V and 1 base from J, the junction kept 4 bases outside the gene matches. CDR3 sequence reads: CASSTGQENTGELFF. In DNA form, the CDR3 reads TGTGCCAGCAGCACCGGACAGGAGAACACCGGGGAGCTGTTTTTT. The full variable domain, rest sourced from reference TRBV5-4 and TRBJ2-2, is ETGVTQSPTHLIKTRGQQVTLRCSSQSGHNTVSWYQQALGQGPQFIFQYYREEENGRGNFPPRFSGLQFPNYSSELNVNALELDDSALYLCASSTGQENTGELFFGEGSRLTVL.

The chain uses TRBV18 and TRBJ1-1, with TRBD1 as a possible D gene (6 bases). The germline V gene encodes CDR1 KGHSH and CDR2 LQKENI. V was cut by 3 bases and J by 4 bases, with 24 bases left in between. The CDR3 length is 18 residues. CDR3 in DNA: TGTGCCAGCTCACCCTTAATTTGGCCACAGGGTCGTGTCACTGAAGCTTTCTTT. Translation gives CASSPLIWPQGRVTEAFF.

V is TRBV5-1 and J is TRBJ2-1; D is uncertain. Looked up from germline, CDR1 is SGHRS and CDR2 is YFSETQ. Between the trimmed V and J ends, which lost 0 bases and 4 bases, there was a span of 14 bases. This CDR3 spans 16 amino acids. CDR3 in amino acids: CASSLEVQTPYNEQFF. DNA of the CDR3: TGCGCCAGCAGCTTGGAGGTACAGACACCTTACAATGAGCAGTTCTTC. The variable domain in full, completed from reference TRBV5-1 and TRBJ2-1, reads KAGVTQTPRYLIKTRGQQVTLSCSPISGHRSVSWYQQTPGQGLQFLFEYFSETQRNKGNFPGRFSGRQFSNSRSEMNVSTLELGDSALYLCASSLEVQTPYNEQFFGPGTRLTVL.

The chain recombines TRBV10-3 with TRBJ2-1, with TRBD2 as a possible D gene (5 bases). Germline CDR1 is ENHRY and CDR2 is SYGVKD. The CDR3 has 14 amino acids. Trimming shortened V by 10 bases and J by 1 base, and 14 bases separated the two germline ends. In DNA, the CDR3 is TGTGCCACCAGGCGGGCCCGATCCTACAATGAGCAGTTCTTC. Protein: CATRRARSYNEQFF.

In this sample, this clone turned up a few times. The chain links TRBV12-5 to TRBJ2-5, with TRBD2 matching 12 bases. The J segment lost 0 bases and the V segment lost 6 bases, leaving 5 bases of the junction unmatched. This CDR3 is 16 amino acids long. Germline lookup yields CDR1 LGHNT and CDR2 FRNRAP. CDR3 in DNA: TGTGCTAGTGGGATGACTAGCGGGAGTCACCAAGAGACCCAGTACTTC. Amino acids: CASGMTSGSHQETQYF.

The V call is TRBV7-3, the J call TRBJ2-1; the D gene is possibly TRBD1 (6 bases). Per the germline V gene, CDR1 is SGHTA and CDR2 is FQGTGA. The V gene lost 5 bases and the J gene lost 7 bases, with 15 bases spanning the gap. The CDR3 loop spans 14 amino acids. In DNA, the CDR3 is TGTGCCAGCAGCACAGGGACACTGGCTAATGAGCAGTTCTTC. It is translated as CASSTGTLANEQFF.

In this sample, this clone turned up a few times. The chain uses TRBV19 and TRBJ2-1; 9 bases line up with TRBD2. Looked up from germline, CDR1 is LNHDA and CDR2 is SQIVND (reference sequence). Unmatched junction bases numbered 12, after V lost 10 bases and J lost 5 bases. CDR3 length: 15 amino acids. The CDR3 region is CATIGSSGMNNEQFF. In DNA form, the CDR3 reads TGTGCCACCATAGGGTCTAGCGGGATGAACAATGAGCAGTTCTTC.

V is TRBV7-8 and J is TRBJ1-6; a weak D match, TRBD1 (6 bases). The germline V gene has CDR1 SGHVS and CDR2 FQNEAQ. The length of the CDR3 is 14 residues. The V end was cut by 3 bases, the J end by 8 bases, with 11 bases between. In DNA, the CDR3 is TGTGCCAGCAGCTTCGCAGGGGACGATTCACCCCTCCACTTT. Protein: CASSFAGDDSPLHF.

The V gene is TRBV11-2, the J gene TRBJ2-7, with 7 bases identical to TRBD2. Germline CDR1 and CDR2: SGHAT and FQNNGV. V was pared by 2 bases and J by 7 bases, with 8 bases of the junction left unmatched. This CDR3 has 14 amino acids. The CDR3: CASSLFNGEGEQYF. In nucleotides, the CDR3 is TGTGCCAGCAGCTTATTCAACGGGGAGGGTGAGCAGTACTTC.

The V gene is TRBV27, the J gene TRBJ2-1, with 14 positions matching TRBD2. CDR1 and CDR2 from the germline V gene are MNHEY and SMNVEV (reference sequence). V lost 2 bases to trimming and J lost 8 bases; unmatched junction nucleotides: 11. This CDR3 contains 18 residues. CDR3 bases: TGTGCCAGCAGTTTAGGGCCCCCGGGACTAGCGGGAGTCTATGAGCAGTTCTTC. This codes for CASSLGPPGLAGVYEQFF.

The chain recombines TRBV5-1 with TRBJ2-3; 11 positions agree with TRBD2. Trimming took 4 bases from V and 2 from J; bases not matched to a gene: 6. The CDR3 runs 16 residues. In germline, CDR1 is SGHRS, CDR2 YFSETQ. Written as DNA, the CDR3 is TGCGCCAGCAGCCAAGGACTAGCGGGTTTCACAGATACGCAGTATTTT. This sequence encodes CASSQGLAGFTDTQYF. The full variable domain, its missing parts supplied by reference TRBV5-1 and TRBJ2-3, is KAGVTQTPRYLIKTRGQQVTLSCSPISGHRSVSWYQQTPGQGLQFLFEYFSETQRNKGNFPGRFSGRQFSNSRSEMNVSTLELGDSALYLCASSQGLAGFTDTQYFGPGTRLTVL.

For this clone: Other nucleotide sequences in the sample specify the same CDR3. The genes are TRBV5-1 and TRBJ1-1, with 7 bases matching TRBD1. The CDR3 length is 15 residues. In germline, CDR1 is SGHRS, CDR2 YFSETQ. Trimming at V came to 0 bases and at J to 5 bases, leaving 7 bases not matched to a gene. The CDR3 loop reads CASSLGQGRTTEAFF. As DNA, the CDR3 is TGCGCCAGCAGCTTGGGACAGGGACGAACAACTGAAGCTTTCTTT.

This clone was observed a few times. This CDR3 is also generated by other DNA sequences in the sample. The chain links TRBV6-1 to TRBJ1-1; no clear D gene. There are 11 residues in the CDR3. The V gene's germline CDR1 is MNHNS and CDR2 SASEGT. The V gene lost 8 bases and the J gene lost 0 bases, with 4 bases spanning the gap. The CDR3 coding sequence is TGTGCCAGCCAGATGAACACTGAAGCTTTCTTT. It encodes CASQMNTEAFF.

This chain uses TRBV11-3 with TRBJ2-7; the match to TRBD2 covers 7 bases. V dropped 8 bases and J dropped 6; count of bases not matched to a gene: 10. The CDR3 has 13 amino acids. Germline loops: CDR1 SGHNT, CDR2 YENEEA. The CDR3 spells CASSGTIPVEQYF. In nucleotides, the CDR3 is TGTGCCAGCTCCGGGACTATCCCTGTCGAGCAGTACTTC.

This clone was observed a handful of times. The chain carries TRBV6-4 and TRBJ2-3, with TRBD2 identical over 11 bases. Trimming took 5 bases from V and 3 from J; bases not matched to a gene: 1. CDR3 size: 14 residues. The germline CDR1 and CDR2 sequences are MRHNA and SNTAGT. DNA for the CDR3: TGTGCCAGCAGTCCTAGCGGGGGGACAGATACGCAGTATTTT. Amino acids: CASSPSGGTDTQYF.

The chain recombines TRBV2 with TRBJ1-5; 9 positions agree with TRBD1. The germline V gene encodes CDR1 SNHLY and CDR2 FYNNEI. The V gene end was trimmed by 3 bases and the J gene end by 6 bases; junction bases not matched to a gene: 6. The CDR3 consists of 15 residues. The CDR3 protein is CASSDGTGIGQPQHF. CDR3 in DNA: TGTGCCAGCAGTGACGGGACAGGGATCGGTCAGCCCCAGCATTTT.

This sequence joins TRBV5-1 and TRBJ1-6; no clear D. CDR3 length: 13 amino acids. Between the trimmed V and J ends, which lost 8 bases and 5 bases, there was a span of 11 bases. Germline V gene lookup returns CDR1 SGHRS and CDR2 YFSETQ. In nucleotides, the CDR3 is TGCGCCAGTCGTGGCACAAATAATTCACCCCTCCACTTT. This encodes CASRGTNNSPLHF.

This chain links TRBV19 with TRBJ2-7, with 10 bases identical to TRBD1. CDR1 and CDR2 from the germline V gene are LNHDA and SQIVND (reference sequence). This CDR3 is 15 amino acids long. The trim removed 2 bases at V and 3 bases at J, leaving 4 bases unmatched. CDR3 bases: TGTGCCAGTAGTATAATGGACAGGGGGGGCTACGAGCAGTACTTC. Residues: CASSIMDRGGYEQYF.

V and J are TRBV5-8 and TRBJ1-2; no reliable D call. Trimming left V 0 bases short and J 1 base short, with 7 bases between. There are 14 residues in the CDR3. Germline V lookup: CDR1 SGHTS, CDR2 YDEGEE. The CDR3 nucleotides read TGTGCCAGCAGCTTGGGGGCCAGTAACTATGGCTACACCTTC. Protein product: CASSLGASNYGYTF.

This chain connects TRBV5-4 to TRBJ2-5; D is uncertain. V was clipped by 5 bases and J by 1 base, with 12 bases between them. CDR1 and CDR2 from the germline V gene are SGHNT and YYREEE (reference sequence). The CDR3 is 14 amino acids. The CDR3 DNA is TGTGCCAGCAGTCAGATGAACCTCCAAGAGACCCAGTACTTC. Translated: CASSQMNLQETQYF. The whole variable domain, filled in from reference TRBV5-4 and TRBJ2-5, reads ETGVTQSPTHLIKTRGQQVTLRCSSQSGHNTVSWYQQALGQGPQFIFQYYREEENGRGNFPPRFSGLQFPNYSSELNVNALELDDSALYLCASSQMNLQETQYFGPGTRLLVL.